Listed below are T cell receptor beta chains from one sample, sequenced in a study of OX40 agonist ivuxolimab in advanced cancers. The data were produced by immunoSEQ multiplex PCR, yet TCRdb's version contains in-frame clones alone and is incomplete. The sample has roughly 61,000 clones; approximately 75% are singletons. Sequencing was performed on CD4+ or CD8+ T cells sorted from blood, taken in a trial of the OX40 agonist ivuxolimab. The receptor source for this set is an adult with an advanced solid tumor such as melanoma, head and neck, liver or kidney cancer. CDR3s include the opening cysteine and the closing phenylalanine or tryptophan. A D gene is named only where the DNA matches it firmly. Some rows have no size entry. The others give once, few or many, or a class for an expanded clone.

>TRBJ1-1|TRBD1|TRBV7-6|-
TGTGCCAGCAGCCTAAGGACAGGAGAGAACGCTGAAGCTTTCTTT
CASSLRTGENAEAFF
>TRBJ1-1|-|TRBV29-1|-
TGCAGCGCTAACGTGGGGTACACTGAAGCTTTCTTT
CSANVGYTEAFF
>TRBJ1-1|-|TRBV4-1|few
TGCGCCAGCAGCCCGGGACCTTATCGGTTGAACACTGAAGCTTTCTTT
CASSPGPYRLNTEAFF
>TRBJ2-5|TRBD2|TRBV7-8|-
TGTGCCAGCAGCTTAGTCAGGCTAGCGGTAGAGACCCAGTACTTC
CASSLVRLAVETQYF
>TRBJ2-7|-|TRBV6-1|-
TGTGCCAGCAGTGAGGAACCCAGAACGTACGAGCAGTACTTC
CASSEEPRTYEQYF
>TRBJ2-7|TRBD1|TRBV6-6|-
TGTGCCAGCAGCCCCTCGGGGACAGGTCCCTACGAGCAGTACTTC
CASSPSGTGPYEQYF
>TRBJ2-1|-|TRBV5-4|once
TGTGCCAGCAGCTTGGGAGGTGGCTTAGGGCAGTTCTTC
CASSLGGGLGQFF
>TRBJ2-1|TRBD2|TRBV7-2|few
TGTGCCAGCAGCCAAACTAGCGGGAGATACAATGAGCAGTTCTTC
CASSQTSGRYNEQFF
>TRBJ2-2|TRBD2|TRBV9|-
TGTGCCAGCAGCGTACTTTGGGTAACTAGCGGGGGAACCGGGGAGCTGTTTTTT
CASSVLWVTSGGTGELFF
>TRBJ2-1|TRBD1|TRBV5-1|-
TGCGCCAGCAGCGCGTCACAGGGGCCCCCCTACAATGAGCAGTTCTTC
CASSASQGPPYNEQFF
>TRBJ1-6|-|TRBV10-1|-
TGCGCCAGCAGTGAAAGGACTAAGGGTTCACCCCTCCACTTT
CASSERTKGSPLHF
>TRBJ2-1|-|TRBV6-5|once
TGTGCCAGCAGCCGACTGGACTCCTACAATGAGCAGTTCTTC
CASSRLDSYNEQFF
>TRBJ1-1|-|TRBV5-1|-
TGCGCCAGCAGCCGGGGAGACAGAATGAACACTGAAGCTTTCTTT
CASSRGDRMNTEAFF
>TRBJ2-5|TRBD2|TRBV2|-
TGTGCCAGCAGTGAGGGGGGGTCACGGGAGACCCAGTACTTC
CASSEGGSRETQYF
>TRBJ1-2|-|TRBV6-5|once
TGTGCCAGCAGTCGCCCCGGGACACCTTATGGCTACACCTTC
CASSRPGTPYGYTF
>TRBJ2-3|TRBD1|TRBV18|-
TGTGCCAGCTCACCCTCGAGAGGGGGCTTTGGCACAGATACGCAGTATTTT
CASSPSRGGFGTDTQYF
>TRBJ2-3|-|TRBV2|-
TGTGCCAGCAGCAGGGGCGCGGGAGTCTCAGATACGCAGTATTTT
CASSRGAGVSDTQYF
>TRBJ2-3|-|TRBV18|few
TGTGCCAGCTCACCACCGGTCGTTGATACGCAGTATTTT
CASSPPVVDTQYF
>TRBJ1-2|TRBD1|TRBV5-4|-
TGTGCCAGCAGCCTCGGACAGGGGAGTGACGGCTACACCTTC
CASSLGQGSDGYTF
>TRBJ2-1|TRBD2|TRBV4-1|-
TGCGCCAGCAGCCAAGCCCATTTGCGGGGGGCCGTTTTGAATGAGCAGTTCTTC
CASSQAHLRGAVLNEQFF
>TRBJ1-1|TRBD1|TRBV6-1|few
TGTGCCAGCAGTAAGACAGGGTCGTGGACTGAAGCTTTCTTT
CASSKTGSWTEAFF
>TRBJ2-3|TRBD1|TRBV7-8|once
TGTGCCAGCAGCTCCGTCAGGGGGCGAAGCACAGATACGCAGTATTTT
CASSSVRGRSTDTQYF
>TRBJ1-2|-|TRBV7-8|-
TGTGCCAGCAGCTTGCCTGGTTCCCTAGCTAACTATGGCTACACCTTC
CASSLPGSLANYGYTF
>TRBJ1-2|-|TRBV28|-
TGTGCCAGCAGTTTATCCAGGGTTAACTATGGCTACACCTTC
CASSLSRVNYGYTF
>TRBJ2-7|TRBD2|TRBV11-2|-
TGTGCCAGCAGCTTACTAGCGGGGGGATCCTACGAGCAGTACTTC
CASSLLAGGSYEQYF
>TRBJ1-4|TRBD1|TRBV6-1|-
TGTGCCAGCAGTGAGGGACAGGGGATGAGGACTAATGAAAAACTGTTTTTT
CASSEGQGMRTNEKLFF
>TRBJ2-5|-|TRBV7-8|-
TGTGCCACCGCCCTTGAGCAGTACTTC
CATALEQYF
>TRBJ2-7|-|TRBV11-3|-
TGTGCCAGCAGCCCCATGACTAGTACTAGCTCCTACGAGCAGTACTTC
CASSPMTSTSSYEQYF
>TRBJ2-7|TRBD1|TRBV7-3|-
TGTGCCAGCAGCTCGGACAGGGCGAGCGGGCAGTACTTC
CASSSDRASGQYF
>TRBJ1-5|-|TRBV27|-
TGTGCCAGCAGTTTGGCGGCAGCCCCTGGGTCCCAGCATTTT
CASSLAAAPGSQHF
>TRBJ2-7|-|TRBV9|few
TGTGCCAGCAGCGTAGCGTTAGCGGACTCCTACGAGCAGTACTTC
CASSVALADSYEQYF
>TRBJ1-1|-|TRBV7-2|-
TGTGCCAGCAGCTTTAGAGTGGGGAGGGACACTGAAGCTTTCTTT
CASSFRVGRDTEAFF
>TRBJ1-6|-|TRBV19|-
TGTGCCAGTAGTATAGATTCAGGGGTGGGAAATTCACCCCTCCACTTT
CASSIDSGVGNSPLHF
>TRBJ1-1|-|TRBV19|-
TGTGCCAGTAGTATACGAAGGGAGGGGACTGAAGCTTTCTTT
CASSIRREGTEAFF
>TRBJ2-5|TRBD2|TRBV4-2|few
TGTGCCAGCAGCCAAGCAGGTTGGCGGGGGGGTGGAGAGACCCAGTACTTC
CASSQAGWRGGGETQYF
>TRBJ1-4|-|TRBV5-4|few
TGTGCCAGCAGCTTGGAGCCGACTGGACGTCCCATTTTT
CASSLEPTGRPIF
>TRBJ1-2|TRBD1|TRBV28|-
TGTGCCAGTCTAATCGCTACAGGGGGCTTTTCCCCAAACGGGGGGTCCTCTCGTGGCTACACCTTC
CASLIATGGFSPNGGSSRGYTF
>TRBJ1-6|TRBD1|TRBV2|-
TGTGCCAGCAGTCCCGACAGGGCCTCATATAATTCACCCCTCCACTTT
CASSPDRASYNSPLHF
>TRBJ1-2|TRBD1|TRBV6-5|-
TGTGCCAGCAGTTACGATCGGACAGGGAATGGCTACACCTTC
CASSYDRTGNGYTF
>TRBJ1-1|-|TRBV5-1|-
TGCGCCAGTTCAACCGACCCGAACACTGAAGCTTTCTTT
CASSTDPNTEAFF
>TRBJ2-2|-|TRBV10-3|-
TGTGCCATCACGGCGACAACAGGGTACAACACCGGGGAGCTGTTTTTT
CAITATTGYNTGELFF
>TRBJ1-1|-|TRBV28|once
TGTGCCACCACAAATGCAGGCGGCACTGAAGCTTTCTTT
CATTNAGGTEAFF
>TRBJ2-7|-|TRBV25-1|-
TGTGCCAGCAGTATCCTCGGGGGTAACTACGAGCAGTACTTC
CASSILGGNYEQYF
>TRBJ2-7|TRBD2|TRBV10-3|-
TGTGCCATCAGTAGCGGGGGGGTTTCCTACGAGCAGTACTTC
CAISSGGVSYEQYF
>TRBJ2-5|TRBD1|TRBV6-6|-
TGTGCCAGCAGTTACCCCGGGACAGGGGGCCGGGAGACCCAGTACTTC
CASSYPGTGGRETQYF
>TRBJ1-1|-|TRBV19|-
TGTGCCAGTAGTACAGGGATTAACACTGAAGCTTTCTTT
CASSTGINTEAFF
>TRBJ2-2|-|TRBV19|-
TGTGCCAGTAGTGGCCGGGACGCACGCGGGGAGCTGTTTTTT
CASSGRDARGELFF
>TRBJ1-1|-|TRBV5-1|-
TGCGCCAGCAGCTTGGTTGTTTCGAGTACTGAAGCTTTCTTT
CASSLVVSSTEAFF